Presented here are 12 T cell receptor beta chains from one specimen sequenced in a study of T cells in Graves' hyperthyroidism and ophthalmopathy. RNA transcripts gave rise to amplified TCR beta CDR3 regions. Researchers ran a first-round RT-PCR on the TCR CDR3 using the HTBI primer set. MiXCR, applied by TCRdb to the multiplex PCR reads, yields one record per CDR3 protein. Here the sample spans under 400,000 distinct CDR3 sequences, approximately 14% being singletons. Specimen: blood. Receptors originate from a woman aged 60-75 years with Graves' ophthalmopathy.

The table lists this clonotype with many counts. Mismatch with germline at one junction end may stem from a read error. The CDR3: CASSLDMGLNAEAFF. CDR3 DNA: TGCGCCAGCAGCCTGGACATGGGGCTGAACGCTGAAGCTTTCTTT. The chain recombines TRBV5-1 with TRBJ1-1, with a weak D call TRBD1 (5 bases). This CDR3 is built from 15 residues. The germline gives CDR1 SGHRS, CDR2 YFSETQ. Using reference TRBV5-1 and TRBJ1-1 for the parts outside the CDR3, the full variable domain is KAGVTQTPRYLIKTRGQQVTLSCSPISGHRSVSWYQQTPGQGLQFLFEYFSETQRNKGNFPGRFSGRQFSNSRSEMNVSTLELGDSALYLCASSLDMGLNAEAFFGQGTRLTVV.

A word on this clonotype: Mismatch with germline at one junction end may stem from a read error. This sequence joins TRBV2 and TRBJ2-1; TRBD2 agrees at 9 bases. The CDR3 covers 16 residues. Germline CDR1 SNHLY, CDR2 FYNNEI. DNA for the CDR3: TGTGGCAGCAGCCGAGGGGCGGGAGGGCCCCACAATGAGCAGTTCTTC. Its protein product is CGSSRGAGGPHNEQFF.

The chain uses TRBV5-1 and TRBJ1-1; D uncertain. The V gene lost 5 bases and the J gene lost 3 bases, with 11 bases spanning the gap. This CDR3 region has 13 residues. Germline V gene lookup returns CDR1 SGHRS and CDR2 YFSETQ. The CDR3 DNA follows: TGCGCCAGCAGAGGAGGAGAGGACACTGAAGCTTTCTTT. This encodes CASRGGEDTEAFF.

Turning to this clonotype: Mismatch with germline at one junction end may stem from a read error. The rearrangement uses TRBV7-9 and TRBJ2-2; 8 bases are shared with TRBD2. Germline V gene lookup returns CDR1 SEHNR and CDR2 FQNEAQ (reference sequence). The CDR3 totals 14 residues. This CDR3 is CASSFGTRTGELFF. The CDR3 nucleotides read TGCGCCAGCAGCTTTGGGACTAGGACCGGGGAGCTGTTTTTT.

The chain employs TRBV11-2 and TRBJ2-1, with D perhaps assigned TRBD1 or TRBD2 (5 bases each). V shed 0 bases and J shed 0 bases, with 9 bases lying between them. The CDR3 consists of 16 residues. Germline assignment: CDR1 SGHAT and CDR2 FQNNGV. The CDR3 is CASSLDLGDSYNEQFF. The CDR3 DNA follows: TGTGCCAGCAGCTTAGATCTGGGGGACTCCTACAATGAGCAGTTCTTC.

This clonotype has a count of ten or more. This chain links TRBV29-1 with TRBJ1-2; no clear D. The CDR3 loop spans 15 amino acids. V was shortened by 3 bases and J by 4 bases, with 18 bases between the two germline ends. In germline, CDR1 is SQVTM, CDR2 ANQGSEA. The CDR3 reads CSVEPRHNPSYGYTF. CDR3 DNA sequence: TGCAGCGTTGAGCCCAGACACAACCCTTCCTATGGCTACACCTTC.

This clonotype was seen a handful of times. V is TRBV3-1 and J is TRBJ1-6; D may be TRBD1 (5 bases). V lost 2 bases and J 10 bases, leaving 12 bases between the germline ends. The germline V gene has CDR1 LGHDT and CDR2 YNNKEL (reference sequence). The length of the CDR3 is 14 residues. Here the CDR3 DNA reads TGTGCCAGCAGCCAAATCCGGGGCCAGTCACCCCTCCACTTT. It is translated as CASSQIRGQSPLHF.

This clonotype was observed at least ten times. This chain links TRBV7-2 with TRBJ2-2; no definite D call. Germline CDR1 reads SGHTA; CDR2 reads FQGNSA. Trimming shortened V by 1 base and J by 6 bases, and 6 bases separated the two germline ends. The CDR3 totals 13 residues. Here the CDR3 DNA reads TGTGCCAGCAGCTTAGGGGTCGCCGGGGAGCTGTTTTTT. Amino acids: CASSLGVAGELFF. The whole variable domain, remainder taken from reference TRBV7-2 and TRBJ2-2, is GAGVSQSPSNKVTEKGKDVELRCDPISGHTALYWYRQSLGQGLEFLIYFQGNSAPDKSGLPSDRFSAERTGGSVSTLTIQRTQQEDSAVYLCASSLGVAGELFFGEGSRLTVL.

The chain joins TRBV20-1 to TRBJ1-3; weak D call: TRBD1 (6 bases). The CDR3 has 17 residues. CDR1 is DFQATT and CDR2 is SNEGSKA in the germline V gene (reference sequence). Between the trimmed V and J ends, which lost 0 bases and 5 bases, there was a span of 20 bases. The CDR3: CSARDPRGQGARNTIYF. In DNA, the CDR3 is TGCAGTGCTAGAGACCCGAGGGGACAAGGGGCTAGAAACACCATATATTTT.

The sample holds many counts of this clonotype. The chain recombines TRBV11-2 with TRBJ2-3; D possibly corresponds to TRBD1 (5 bases). CDR1 SGHAT and CDR2 FQNNGV come from the germline V gene. This CDR3 region has 15 residues. The ends were cut back, 5 bases at V and 4 bases at J, with 16 bases in the middle. The CDR3 reads CASSLDTSVSDTQYF. CDR3 nucleotide sequence: TGTGCCAGCAGCCTGGACACCAGTGTGTCAGATACGCAGTATTTT.

This clonotype was observed many times. The chain is built from TRBV20-1 and TRBJ2-1, with 10 bases identical to TRBD2. The CDR3 extends over 15 amino acids. Germline-derived CDR1 and CDR2 are DFQATT and SNEGSKA (reference sequence). V lost 6 bases, J lost 9 bases, and 14 bases stayed unmatched. CDR3 region: CSATAGGNSQTEQFF. CDR3 nucleotides: TGCAGTGCCACAGCGGGAGGGAATTCACAAACTGAGCAGTTCTTC.

This clonotype was seen at least ten times. The chain recombines TRBV5-1 with TRBJ2-1; D tentatively reads TRBD1 or TRBD2 (5 bases each). The CDR3 consists of 16 residues. Germline CDR1 and CDR2: SGHRS and YFSETQ. Trimming shortened V by 0 bases and J by 10 bases, and 20 bases separated the two germline ends. CDR3: CASSLVGDLARSEQFF. The DNA for the CDR3 is TGCGCCAGCAGCTTGGTAGGGGACCTAGCCCGCAGCGAGCAGTTCTTC.